This section outlines one T cell receptor beta chain sequence together with its context. Its matching antigen is unknown. This sample is part of a study of T cells after posttransplantation cyclophosphamide. General study findings and limits: After PTCy, TRB diversity resembled that of CNI/methotrexate controls. Blood and skin or GI T cell repertoires showed limited TRB overlap. Donor-recipient repertoire similarity was low at 1-2 months, rising over year one.

Cells defined as naive were viable CD3+CD4+ or CD3+CD8+ and CCR7+CD45RA+CD45RO-CD95-CD27+CD28+. TCRdb's copy holds only in-frame clones and misses some; the assay was immunoSEQ multiplex PCR. This sample yields about 22,000 clones, of which 97% are seen a single time; 0.1% to 0.15% belongs to the top ten. This TCR was sampled from a man aged 50-59 years in good health, CMV-negative, and a related stem cell transplant donor. Source material: naive CD4+ T cells sorted from PBMCs.

CDR3 sequence: CASSRQPNQPQHF. The CDR3 nucleotides are TGTGCCAGCAGTCGACAGCCTAATCAGCCCCAGCATTTT. The chain carries TRBV27 and TRBJ1-5; a possible D gene is TRBD1 (5 bases). With 5 bases removed from V and 4 bases from J, the gap between germline ends came to 9 bases. Per germline, CDR1 MNHEY and CDR2 SMNVEV (reference sequence). This CDR3 spans 13 amino acids.